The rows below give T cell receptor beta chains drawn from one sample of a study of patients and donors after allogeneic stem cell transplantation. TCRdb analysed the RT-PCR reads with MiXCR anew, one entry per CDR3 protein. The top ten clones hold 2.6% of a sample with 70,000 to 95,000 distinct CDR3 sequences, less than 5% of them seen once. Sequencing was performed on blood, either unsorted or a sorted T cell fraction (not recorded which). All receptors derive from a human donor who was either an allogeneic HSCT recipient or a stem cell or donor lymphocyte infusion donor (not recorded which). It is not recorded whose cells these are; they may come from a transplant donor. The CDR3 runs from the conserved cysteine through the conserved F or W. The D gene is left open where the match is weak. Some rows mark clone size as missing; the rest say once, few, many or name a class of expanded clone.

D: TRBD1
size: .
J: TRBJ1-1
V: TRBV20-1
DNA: TGCAGTGCTATGGGGACAGGGGCCACTCGCCTTTTCTTT
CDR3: CSAMGTGATRLFF

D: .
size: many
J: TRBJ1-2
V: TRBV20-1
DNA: TGCAGTGCCCCTTTGGGGGCAGGGTCCTATGGCTACACCTTC
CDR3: CSAPLGAGSYGYTF

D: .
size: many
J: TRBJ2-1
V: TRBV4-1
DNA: TGCGCCAGCAGCCAAGGTAGAGGGTCGTCCTACAATGAGCAGTTCTTC
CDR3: CASSQGRGSSYNEQFF

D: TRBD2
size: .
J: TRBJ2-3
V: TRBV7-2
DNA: TGTGCCAGCAGCTTTCCGCTAGCGGGGGGATGGGGAGATACGCAGTATTTT
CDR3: CASSFPLAGGWGDTQYF

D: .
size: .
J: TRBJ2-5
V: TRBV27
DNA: TGTGCCAGCAGTAACCCTTCGGGGGGCTTGGAGACCCAGTACTTC
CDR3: CASSNPSGGLETQYF

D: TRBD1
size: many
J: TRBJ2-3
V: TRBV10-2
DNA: TGCGCCAGCGTTTCGACCGGGACAGTGAGCACAGATACGCAGTATTTT
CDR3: CASVSTGTVSTDTQYF

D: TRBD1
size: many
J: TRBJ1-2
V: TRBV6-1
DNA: TGTGCCAGCAGTGATACCGGGACAGGGGGCAGAGGCTACACCTTC
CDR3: CASSDTGTGGRGYTF

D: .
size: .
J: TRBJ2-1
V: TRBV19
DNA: TGTGCCAGTACCCTATGGGGCGGAGCTCACAATGAGCAGTTCTTC
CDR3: CASTLWGGAHNEQFF

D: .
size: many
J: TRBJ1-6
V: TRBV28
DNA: TGTGCCAGCAGTTTAGTTTCCACTTCTAGATATTCACCCCTCCACTTT
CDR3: CASSLVSTSRYSPLHF

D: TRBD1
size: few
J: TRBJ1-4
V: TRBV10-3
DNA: TGTGCCATCAAGGGGGACAGGGTATCTAATGAAAAACTGTTTTTT
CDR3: CAIKGDRVSNEKLFF

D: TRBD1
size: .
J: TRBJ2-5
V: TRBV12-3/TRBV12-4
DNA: TGTGCCAGCAGCCAATGGGCCTGGGACAGCCAAGAGACCCAGTACTTC
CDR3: CASSQWAWDSQETQYF

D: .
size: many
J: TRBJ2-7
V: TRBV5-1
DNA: TGCGCCAGCAGGGAGACGATTTACGAGCAGTACTTC
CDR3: CASRETIYEQYF